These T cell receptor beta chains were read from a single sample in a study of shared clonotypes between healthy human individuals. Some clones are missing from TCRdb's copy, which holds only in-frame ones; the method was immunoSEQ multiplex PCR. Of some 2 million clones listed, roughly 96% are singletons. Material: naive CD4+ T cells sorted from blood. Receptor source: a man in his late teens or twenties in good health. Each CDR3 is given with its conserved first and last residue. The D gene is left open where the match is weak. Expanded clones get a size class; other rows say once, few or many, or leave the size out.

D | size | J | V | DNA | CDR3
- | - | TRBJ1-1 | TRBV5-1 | TGCGCCAGCAGCTTGGGTCATTCGGGGGACACTGAAGCTTTCTTT | CASSLGHSGDTEAFF
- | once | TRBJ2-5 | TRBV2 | TGTGCCAGCAGTGGGGCCGCTTCTTCGGGGGTCCAAGAGACCCAGTACTTC | CASSGAASSGVQETQYF
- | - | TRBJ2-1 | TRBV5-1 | TGCGCCAGCAGCGATCCCGGGACGTCGACGGGGAATGAGCAGTTCTTC | CASSDPGTSTGNEQFF
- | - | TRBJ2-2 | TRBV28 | TGTGCCAGCAGTTTGGAAGGGATCGGCACCGGGGAGCTGTTTTTT | CASSLEGIGTGELFF
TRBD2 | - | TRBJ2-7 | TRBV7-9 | TGTGCCAGCACCCAACCTGGACTAGAGTACGAGCAGTACTTC | CASTQPGLEYEQYF
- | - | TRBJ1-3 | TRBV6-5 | TGTGCCAGCAAGGTATCCTCTGGAAACACCATATATTTT | CASKVSSGNTIYF
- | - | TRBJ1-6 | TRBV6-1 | TGTGCCAGCAGTGACGGAGCCGGCTCCTATAATTCACCCCTCCACTTT | CASSDGAGSYNSPLHF
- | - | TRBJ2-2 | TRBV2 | TGTGCCAGCGCTAACGCGAACACCGGGGAGCTGTTTTTT | CASANANTGELFF
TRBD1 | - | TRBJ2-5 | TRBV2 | TGTGCCAGCAGTTCGGACAGGGGGCGCGAAGAGACCCAGTACTTC | CASSSDRGREETQYF
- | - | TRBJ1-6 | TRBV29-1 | TGCAGCGTTGGTAGTAGCCCACCCCTCCACTTT | CSVGSSPPLHF
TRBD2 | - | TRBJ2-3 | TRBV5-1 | TGCGCCAGCAGCTTGGCGGCTAGCGGGAATTACTACCAGAGCACAGATACGCAGTATTTT | CASSLAASGNYYQSTDTQYF
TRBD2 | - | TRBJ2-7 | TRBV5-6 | TGTGCCAGCAGCTTGGAGTGGTTAGGGGCAGCGGGAGAGCAGTACTTC | CASSLEWLGAAGEQYF
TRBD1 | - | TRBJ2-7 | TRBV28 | TGTGCCAGCAGTTCCTCGGGACAGGCACGCTCCTACGAGCAGTACTTC | CASSSSGQARSYEQYF
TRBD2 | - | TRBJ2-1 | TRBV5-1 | TGCGCCAGCAGCTTGCTAGCGGGGGGGAGCTCCTACAATGAGCAGTTCTTC | CASSLLAGGSSYNEQFF
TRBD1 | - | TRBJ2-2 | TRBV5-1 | TGCGCCAGCAGCAAGGGACAGGGGACCGGGGAGCTGTTTTTT | CASSKGQGTGELFF
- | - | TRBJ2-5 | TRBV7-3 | TGTGCCAGCAGCCTAGTTCGGGGGGAGACCCAGTACTTC | CASSLVRGETQYF
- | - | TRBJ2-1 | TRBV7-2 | TGTGCCAGCAGCTTAGGAGATGGTAGTTCCAATGAGCAGTTCTTC | CASSLGDGSSNEQFF
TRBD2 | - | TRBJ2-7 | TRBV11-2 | TGTGCCAGCAGTTTCACGGCTAGCGGGGACTACGAGCAGTACTTC | CASSFTASGDYEQYF
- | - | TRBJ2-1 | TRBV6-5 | TGTGCCAGCAGTTACGGCAGGGTCACCTACAATGAGCAGTTCTTC | CASSYGRVTYNEQFF
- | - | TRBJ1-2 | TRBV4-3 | TGCGCCAGCAGCCAAGAAGTGTGGGGACCTTACACCTTC | CASSQEVWGPYTF